This is a list of T cell receptor beta chains from one sample in a study of T cell changes during pregnancy in multiple sclerosis. Generated by immunoSEQ multiplex PCR, the TCRdb table keeps only in-frame clones and is missing some. The sample holds 45,000 to 70,000 clones, about 90% seen once. The input for sequencing was CD4+ T cells from peripheral blood mononuclear cells, taken in the second trimester of pregnancy. The receptors come from a female donor with multiple sclerosis, enrolled in a pregnancy study. Each CDR3 is given with its conserved first and last residue. A D gene is named only where the DNA matches it firmly. Where a row states a size, it is once, few, many or the class of an expanded clone; other rows omit it.

j_call,clone_size,d_call,v_call,cdr3_aa,cdr3_nt
TRBJ1-1,NA,TRBD1,TRBV7-2,CASSLQGGTNTEAFF,TGTGCCAGCAGCTTACAGGGGGGCACGAACACTGAAGCTTTCTTT
TRBJ1-4,NA,TRBD1,TRBV28,CASSLTGGGEKLFF,TGTGCCAGCAGTCTGACAGGGGGCGGAGAAAAACTGTTTTTT
TRBJ2-5,NA,NA,TRBV15,CATSRHRDYQETQYF,TGTGCCACCAGCAGACACCGGGACTACCAAGAGACCCAGTACTTC
TRBJ2-3,NA,TRBD1,TRBV19,CASSLPRDRGTDTQYF,TGTGCCAGTAGTCTCCCCCGGGACAGGGGAACAGATACGCAGTATTTT
TRBJ2-7,NA,NA,TRBV5-4,CASSLGSAAVPSYEQYF,TGTGCCAGCAGCTTGGGTTCTGCCGCGGTGCCCTCCTACGAGCAGTACTTC
TRBJ1-5,NA,NA,TRBV15,CATSRDKGVGNQPQHF,TGTGCCACCAGCAGAGATAAGGGGGTGGGCAATCAGCCCCAGCATTTT
TRBJ2-3,NA,TRBD2,TRBV7-3,CASSSGLADTDTQYF,TGTGCCAGCAGCTCCGGACTAGCGGACACAGATACGCAGTATTTT
TRBJ2-1,NA,TRBD1,TRBV18,CASSPTGGNVHEQFF,TGTGCCAGCTCACCTACAGGGGGGAATGTCCATGAGCAGTTCTTC
TRBJ1-1,NA,NA,TRBV6-5,CASMWGRRNTEAFF,TGTGCCAGCATGTGGGGGCGCCGGAACACTGAAGCTTTCTTT
TRBJ1-2,NA,NA,TRBV4-1,CASSPGYGYTF,TGCGCCAGCAGCCCGGGCTATGGCTACACCTTC
TRBJ1-5,NA,NA,TRBV5-1,CASSRDGGTNQPQHF,TGCGCCAGCAGTCGGGACGGGGGGACCAATCAGCCCCAGCATTTT
TRBJ1-2,NA,NA,TRBV7-9,CASSKGRVDGYTF,TGTGCCAGCAGCAAGGGGAGGGTTGATGGCTACACCTTC
TRBJ2-5,NA,NA,TRBV10-3,CAIARGAVKETQYF,TGTGCCATCGCCCGAGGAGCAGTTAAAGAGACCCAGTACTTC
TRBJ1-1,NA,NA,TRBV5-1,CASSLDGVNTEAFF,TGCGCCAGCAGCTTGGACGGGGTGAACACTGAAGCTTTCTTT
TRBJ1-1,NA,NA,TRBV7-6,CASRPNTGKAEAFF,TGTGCCAGCAGGCCAAACACAGGGAAGGCTGAAGCTTTCTTT
TRBJ1-1,once,NA,TRBV6-5,CASGRTQNTEAFF,TGTGCCAGCGGGAGGACACAGAACACTGAAGCTTTCTTT
TRBJ2-3,NA,NA,TRBV9,CASSAKSFMEDTQYF,TGTGCCAGCAGCGCCAAGTCCTTCATGGAGGATACGCAGTATTTT
TRBJ2-5,NA,NA,TRBV6-1,CASPSGTLQETQYF,TGTGCCAGCCCGTCCGGGACACTCCAAGAGACCCAGTACTTC
TRBJ2-3,NA,TRBD1,TRBV7-3,CASSRDRNTDTQYF,TGTGCCAGCAGCAGGGACAGAAACACAGATACGCAGTATTTT
TRBJ1-1,NA,NA,TRBV20-1,CSARSGSRAFF,TGCAGTGCTAGATCTGGGAGCAGGGCTTTCTTT
TRBJ1-4,NA,NA,TRBV9,CASSTSGGARGEKLFF,TGTGCCAGCAGCACCTCCGGGGGGGCAAGAGGTGAAAAACTGTTTTTT
TRBJ2-7,NA,TRBD2,TRBV7-2,CASSLVSGRNNYEQYF,TGTGCCAGCAGCTTAGTTAGCGGGAGGAACAACTACGAGCAGTACTTC
TRBJ2-3,NA,NA,TRBV5-4,CASRRSEVVTDTQYF,TGTGCCAGCAGACGCTCGGAGGTGGTCACAGATACGCAGTATTTT
TRBJ2-1,NA,TRBD2,TRBV5-3,CARSPGLAGVSSYNEQFF,TGTGCCAGAAGCCCGGGACTAGCGGGGGTGAGCTCCTACAATGAGCAGTTCTTC
TRBJ2-3,NA,NA,TRBV5-1,CASSWTGTSTDTQYF,TGCGCCAGCAGCTGGACGGGAACTAGCACAGATACGCAGTATTTT
TRBJ2-7,NA,TRBD1,TRBV29-1,CSVVQGDPYEQYF,TGCAGCGTTGTACAGGGGGACCCCTACGAGCAGTACTTC
TRBJ1-2,NA,TRBD1,TRBV2,CASRPDRGNNYGYTF,TGTGCCAGCAGACCCGACAGGGGGAATAACTATGGCTACACCTTC
TRBJ1-5,NA,NA,TRBV7-9,CASSLGDQPQHF,TGTGCCAGCAGCTTGGGCGATCAGCCCCAGCATTTT
TRBJ2-7,few,NA,TRBV5-8,CASSVHRVRSYEQYF,TGTGCCAGCAGCGTGCACAGGGTCCGCTCCTACGAGCAGTACTTC
TRBJ1-1,NA,NA,TRBV6-5,CASSTKEGWGEAFF,TGTGCCAGCAGCACCAAGGAGGGGTGGGGTGAAGCTTTCTTT
TRBJ1-6,few,NA,TRBV25-1,CASTPGGVRNSPLHF,TGTGCCAGCACCCCTGGAGGGGTAAGGAATTCACCCCTCCACTTT
TRBJ1-4,once,NA,TRBV25-1,CASTRGQGGRMFF,TGTGCCAGCACCAGGGGCCAGGGAGGGCGGATGTTTTTT
TRBJ2-1,NA,NA,TRBV6-1,CASRRQGGYNEQFF,TGTGCCAGCAGGCGACAGGGAGGCTACAATGAGCAGTTCTTC
TRBJ1-3,once,NA,TRBV9,CASSVALGDGNTIYF,TGTGCCAGCAGCGTAGCTTTAGGGGATGGAAACACCATATATTTT
TRBJ2-7,NA,NA,TRBV7-3,CASSPSKGSYEQYF,TGTGCCAGCAGCCCGTCCAAGGGGTCCTACGAGCAGTACTTC
TRBJ2-5,NA,NA,TRBV27,CASSSLLEGETQYF,TGTGCCAGCAGTTCTCTCCTGGAGGGAGAGACCCAGTACTTC
TRBJ2-7,NA,TRBD2,TRBV11-1,CASSLRDSGAYEQYF,TGTGCCAGCAGCCTTCGAGATAGCGGGGCCTACGAGCAGTACTTC
TRBJ2-1,NA,TRBD2,TRBV28,CASSPGLAGVNWQLNEQFF,TGTGCCAGCAGCCCGGGACTAGCGGGAGTCAATTGGCAGTTGAATGAGCAGTTCTTC